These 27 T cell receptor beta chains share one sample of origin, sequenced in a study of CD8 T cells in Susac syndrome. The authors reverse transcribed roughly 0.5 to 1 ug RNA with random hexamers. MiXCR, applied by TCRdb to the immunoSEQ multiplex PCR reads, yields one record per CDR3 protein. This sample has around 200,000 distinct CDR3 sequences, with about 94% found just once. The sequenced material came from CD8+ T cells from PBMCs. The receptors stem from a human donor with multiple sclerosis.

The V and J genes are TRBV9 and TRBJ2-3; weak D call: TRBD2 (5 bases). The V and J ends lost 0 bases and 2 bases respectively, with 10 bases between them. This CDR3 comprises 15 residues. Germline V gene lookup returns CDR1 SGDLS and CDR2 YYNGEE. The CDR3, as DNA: TGTGCCAGCAGCGTAGCCAGCGGAAACACAGATACGCAGTATTTT. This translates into CASSVASGNTDTQYF.

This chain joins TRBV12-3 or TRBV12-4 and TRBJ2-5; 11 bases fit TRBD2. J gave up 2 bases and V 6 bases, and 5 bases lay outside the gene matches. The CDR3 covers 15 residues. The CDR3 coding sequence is TGTGCCAGCAGGCCGGGACTAGCGGAGCAAGAGACCCAGTACTTC. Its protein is CASRPGLAEQETQYF.

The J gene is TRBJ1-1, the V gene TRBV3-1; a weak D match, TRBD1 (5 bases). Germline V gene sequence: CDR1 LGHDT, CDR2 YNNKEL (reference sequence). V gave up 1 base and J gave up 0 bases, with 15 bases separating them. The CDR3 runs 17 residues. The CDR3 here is CASSQGGSGFMNTEAFF. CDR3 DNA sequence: TGTGCCAGCAGCCAAGGGGGGTCGGGCTTCATGAACACTGAAGCTTTCTTT.

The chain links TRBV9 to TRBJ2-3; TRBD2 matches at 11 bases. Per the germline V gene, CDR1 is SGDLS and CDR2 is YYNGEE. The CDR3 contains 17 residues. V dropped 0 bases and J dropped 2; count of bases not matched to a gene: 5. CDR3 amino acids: CASSVATSGSFTDTQYF. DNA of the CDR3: TGTGCCAGCAGCGTAGCAACTAGCGGGAGCTTCACAGATACGCAGTATTTT.

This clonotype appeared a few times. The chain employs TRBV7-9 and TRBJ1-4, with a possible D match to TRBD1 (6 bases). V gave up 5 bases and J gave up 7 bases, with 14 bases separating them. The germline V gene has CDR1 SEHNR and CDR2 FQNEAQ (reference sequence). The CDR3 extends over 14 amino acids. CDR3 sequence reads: CASSRGQGSEKLFF. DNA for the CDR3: TGTGCCAGCAGCCGGGGGCAGGGATCTGAAAAACTGTTTTTT.

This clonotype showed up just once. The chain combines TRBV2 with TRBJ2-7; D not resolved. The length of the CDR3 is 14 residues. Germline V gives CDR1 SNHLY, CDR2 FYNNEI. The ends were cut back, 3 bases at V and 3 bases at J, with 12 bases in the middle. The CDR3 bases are TGTGCCAGCAGTGAGGTAGGGTCTAACTACGAGCAGTACTTC. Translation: CASSEVGSNYEQYF.

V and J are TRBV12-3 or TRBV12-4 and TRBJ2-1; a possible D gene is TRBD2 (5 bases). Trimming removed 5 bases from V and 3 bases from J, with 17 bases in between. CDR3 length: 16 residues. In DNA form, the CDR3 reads TGTGCCAGCAGTCCGCTTTCGGGGAAATTCTACAATGAGCAGTTCTTC. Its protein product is CASSPLSGKFYNEQFF.

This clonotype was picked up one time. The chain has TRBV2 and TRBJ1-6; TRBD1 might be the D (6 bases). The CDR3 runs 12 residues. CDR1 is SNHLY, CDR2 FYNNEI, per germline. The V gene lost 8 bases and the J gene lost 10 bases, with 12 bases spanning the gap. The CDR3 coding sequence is TGTGCCAGCCTCGGGGGGGCATCACCCCTCCACTTT. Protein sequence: CASLGGASPLHF.

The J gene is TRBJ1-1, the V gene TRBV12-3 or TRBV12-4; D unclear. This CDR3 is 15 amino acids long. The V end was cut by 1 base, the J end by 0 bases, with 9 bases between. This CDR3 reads CASSLVGRMNTEAFF. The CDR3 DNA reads TGTGCCAGCAGTTTAGTTGGAAGGATGAACACTGAAGCTTTCTTT.

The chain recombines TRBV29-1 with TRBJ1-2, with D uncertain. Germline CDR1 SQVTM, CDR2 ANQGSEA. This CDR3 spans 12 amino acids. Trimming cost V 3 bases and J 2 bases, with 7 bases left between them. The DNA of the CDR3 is TGCAGCGTTGAGGGGAAGAACTATGGCTACACCTTC. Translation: CSVEGKNYGYTF. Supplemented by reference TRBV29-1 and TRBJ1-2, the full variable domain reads SAVISQKPSRDICQRGTSLTIQCQVDSQVTMMFWYRQQPGQSLTLIATANQGSEATYESGFVIDKFPISRPNLTFSTLTVSNMSPEDSSIYLCSVEGKNYGYTFGSGTRLTVV.

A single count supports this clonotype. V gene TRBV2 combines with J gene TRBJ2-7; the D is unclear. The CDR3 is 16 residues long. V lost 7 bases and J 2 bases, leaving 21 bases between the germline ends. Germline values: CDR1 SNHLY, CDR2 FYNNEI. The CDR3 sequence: CASTRSRTDTAYEQYF. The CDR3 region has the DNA TGTGCCAGCACCAGGTCCCGGACCGATACGGCCTACGAGCAGTACTTC.

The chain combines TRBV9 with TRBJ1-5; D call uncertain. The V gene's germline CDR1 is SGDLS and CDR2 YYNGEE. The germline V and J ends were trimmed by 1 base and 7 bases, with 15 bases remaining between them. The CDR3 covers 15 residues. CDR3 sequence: CASSVSDSLGQPQHF. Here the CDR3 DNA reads TGTGCCAGCAGCGTATCGGATTCTCTGGGACAGCCCCAGCATTTT.

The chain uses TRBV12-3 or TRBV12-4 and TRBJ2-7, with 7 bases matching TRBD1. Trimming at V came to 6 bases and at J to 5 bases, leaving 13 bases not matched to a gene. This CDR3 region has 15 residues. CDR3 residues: CASSHIDRVSNEQYF. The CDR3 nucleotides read TGTGCCAGCAGCCACATCGACAGGGTCAGCAACGAGCAGTACTTC.

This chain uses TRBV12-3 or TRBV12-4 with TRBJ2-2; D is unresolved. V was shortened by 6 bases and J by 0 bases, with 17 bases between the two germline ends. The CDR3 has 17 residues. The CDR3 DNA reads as TGTGCCAGCAGCACCAACCAACAGCGCGCGAACACCGGGGAGCTGTTTTTT. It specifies CASSTNQQRANTGELFF.

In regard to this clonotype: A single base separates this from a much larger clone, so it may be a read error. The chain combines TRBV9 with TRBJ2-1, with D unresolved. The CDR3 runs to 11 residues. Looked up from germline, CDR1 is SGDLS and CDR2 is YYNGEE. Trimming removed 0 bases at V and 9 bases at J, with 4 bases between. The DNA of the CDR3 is TGTGCCAGCAGCGTAGGGGGTGAGCAGTTCTTC. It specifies CASSVGGEQFF.

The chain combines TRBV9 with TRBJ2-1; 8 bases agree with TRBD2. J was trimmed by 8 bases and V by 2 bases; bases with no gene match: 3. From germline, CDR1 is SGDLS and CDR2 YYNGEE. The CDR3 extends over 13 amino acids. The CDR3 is CASSVTSGYEQFF. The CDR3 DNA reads TGTGCCAGCAGCGTCACTAGCGGTTATGAGCAGTTCTTC. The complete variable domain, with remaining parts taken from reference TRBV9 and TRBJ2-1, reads DSGVTQTPKHLITATGQRVTLRCSPRSGDLSVYWYQQSLDQGLQFLIQYYNGEERAKGNILERFSAQQFPDLHSELNLSSLELGDSALYFCASSVTSGYEQFFGPGTRLTVL.

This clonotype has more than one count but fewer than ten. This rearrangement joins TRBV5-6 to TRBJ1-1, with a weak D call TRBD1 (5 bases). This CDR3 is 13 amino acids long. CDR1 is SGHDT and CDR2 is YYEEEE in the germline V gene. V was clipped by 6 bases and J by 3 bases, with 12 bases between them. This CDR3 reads CASTLGPHTEAFF. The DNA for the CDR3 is TGTGCCAGCACCCTGGGACCGCACACTGAAGCTTTCTTT.

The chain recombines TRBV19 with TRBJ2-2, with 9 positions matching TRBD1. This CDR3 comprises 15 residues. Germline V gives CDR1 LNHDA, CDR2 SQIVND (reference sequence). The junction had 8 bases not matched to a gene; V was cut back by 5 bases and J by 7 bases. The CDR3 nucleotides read TGTGCCAGTAGTGCGACACAGGGGGCGAGCGGGGAGCTGTTTTTT. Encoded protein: CASSATQGASGELFF.

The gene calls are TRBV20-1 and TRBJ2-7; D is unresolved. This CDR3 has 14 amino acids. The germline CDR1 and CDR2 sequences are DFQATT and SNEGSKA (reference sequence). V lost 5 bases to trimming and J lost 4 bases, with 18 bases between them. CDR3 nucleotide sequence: TGCAGTGCTTCTCCTTCCGTCATCGCTTACGAGCAGTACTTC. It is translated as CSASPSVIAYEQYF.

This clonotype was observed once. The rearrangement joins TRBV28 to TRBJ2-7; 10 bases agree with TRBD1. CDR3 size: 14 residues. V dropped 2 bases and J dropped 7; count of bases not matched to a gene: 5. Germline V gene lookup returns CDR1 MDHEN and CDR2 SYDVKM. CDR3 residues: CASSLRQGAREQYF. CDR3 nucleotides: TGTGCCAGCAGTTTACGACAGGGGGCGCGGGAGCAGTACTTC.

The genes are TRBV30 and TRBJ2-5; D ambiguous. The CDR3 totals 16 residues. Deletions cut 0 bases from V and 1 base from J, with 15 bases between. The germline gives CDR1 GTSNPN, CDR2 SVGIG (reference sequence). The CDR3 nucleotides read TGTGCCTGGAGTGTACCCCTTTTGCGTGTCCAAGAGACCCAGTACTTC. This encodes CAWSVPLLRVQETQYF.

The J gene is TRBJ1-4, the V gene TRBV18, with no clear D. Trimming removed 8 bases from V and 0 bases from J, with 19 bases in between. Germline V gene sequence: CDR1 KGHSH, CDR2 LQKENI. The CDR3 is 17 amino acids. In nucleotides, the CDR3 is TGTGCCAGCGCGACCGTGCCGGTGCCTGCAACTAATGAAAAACTGTTTTTT. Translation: CASATVPVPATNEKLFF.

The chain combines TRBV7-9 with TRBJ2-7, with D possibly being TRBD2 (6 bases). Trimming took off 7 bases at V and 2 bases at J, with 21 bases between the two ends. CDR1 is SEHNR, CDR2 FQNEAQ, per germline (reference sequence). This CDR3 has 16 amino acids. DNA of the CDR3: TGTGCCAGCACCCCGCCTATTTCTAGCGCTCCCTACGAGCAGTACTTC. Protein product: CASTPPISSAPYEQYF.

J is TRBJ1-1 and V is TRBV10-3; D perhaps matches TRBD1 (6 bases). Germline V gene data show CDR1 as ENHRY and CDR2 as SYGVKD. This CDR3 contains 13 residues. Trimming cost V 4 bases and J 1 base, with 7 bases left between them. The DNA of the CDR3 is TGTGCCATCAGTGGGACAGAGAACACTGAAGCTTTCTTT. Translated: CAISGTENTEAFF.

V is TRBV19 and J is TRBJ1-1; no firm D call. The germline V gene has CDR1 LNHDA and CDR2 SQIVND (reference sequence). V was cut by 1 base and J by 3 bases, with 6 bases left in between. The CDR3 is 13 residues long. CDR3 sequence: CASSIGGYTEAFF. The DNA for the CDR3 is TGTGCCAGTAGTATAGGCGGATACACTGAAGCTTTCTTT. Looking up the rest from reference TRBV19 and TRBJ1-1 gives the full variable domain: DGGITQSPKYLFRKEGQNVTLSCEQNLNHDAMYWYRQDPGQGLRLIYYSQIVNDFQKGDIAEGYSVSREKKESFPLTVTSAQKNPTAFYLCASSIGGYTEAFFGQGTRLTVV.

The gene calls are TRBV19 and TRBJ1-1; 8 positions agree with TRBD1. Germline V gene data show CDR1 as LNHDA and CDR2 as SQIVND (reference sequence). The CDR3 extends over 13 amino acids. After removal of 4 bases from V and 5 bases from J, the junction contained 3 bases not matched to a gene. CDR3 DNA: TGTGCCAGTAGTACCGGGACAGGAACTGAAGCTTTCTTT. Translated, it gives CASSTGTGTEAFF. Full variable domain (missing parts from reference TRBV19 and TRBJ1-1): DGGITQSPKYLFRKEGQNVTLSCEQNLNHDAMYWYRQDPGQGLRLIYYSQIVNDFQKGDIAEGYSVSREKKESFPLTVTSAQKNPTAFYLCASSTGTGTEAFFGQGTRLTVV.

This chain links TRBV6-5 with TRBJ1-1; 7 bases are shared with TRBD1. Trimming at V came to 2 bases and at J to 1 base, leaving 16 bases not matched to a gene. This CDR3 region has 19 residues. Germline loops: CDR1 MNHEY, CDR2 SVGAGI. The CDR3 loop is CASSYGLGTADIKNTEAFF. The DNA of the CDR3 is TGTGCCAGCAGTTACGGACTGGGGACAGCCGATATAAAGAACACTGAAGCTTTCTTT.